The 19 T cell receptor beta chains reported below all come from one sample, sequenced in a study of Ad26.COV2.S vaccination and SARS-CoV-2 variants. Documented treatment: some 19 received Ad26.COV2.S at low or high dose, single or two shots; about 5 received placebo; per-sample allocation not given. The study sampled participants on day 63 after the first vaccine or placebo injection. Only in-frame clones appear in the TCRdb table, and some are missing; sequencing was by immunoSEQ multiplex PCR. The sample records approximately 410,000 clones, around 89% being singletons. The specimen comprised peripheral blood, sampled in a trial of Ad26.COV2.S vaccine versus placebo. These receptors came from a person between 18 and 59 years old who received the Ad26.COV2.S COVID-19 vaccine or a placebo.

The J gene is TRBJ1-2, the V gene TRBV25-1; 7 positions agree with TRBD1. Germline trimming cut 2 bases from V and 8 bases from J; bases unmatched to any gene: 5. CDR3 length: 13 residues. Germline V CDR1 and CDR2: MGHDK, SYGVNS. DNA for the CDR3: TGTGCCAGCAGTGAAGCCAGGGGGTTGGGCTACACCTTC. Its protein is CASSEARGLGYTF.

The genes are TRBV19 and TRBJ2-5, with D hard to call. The V gene lost 1 base and the J gene lost 1 base, with 7 bases spanning the gap. Germline assignment: CDR1 LNHDA and CDR2 SQIVND (reference sequence). CDR3 size: 14 residues. The CDR3, as DNA: TGTGCCAGTAGTATAGGGAACCTCCAAGAGACCCAGTACTTC. Protein sequence: CASSIGNLQETQYF. The full variable domain, completed using reference TRBV19 and TRBJ2-5, is DGGITQSPKYLFRKEGQNVTLSCEQNLNHDAMYWYRQDPGQGLRLIYYSQIVNDFQKGDIAEGYSVSREKKESFPLTVTSAQKNPTAFYLCASSIGNLQETQYFGPGTRLLVL.

The gene calls are TRBV7-9 and TRBJ2-1; possible D gene TRBD1, 5 bases. The CDR3 covers 16 residues. Germline loops: CDR1 SEHNR, CDR2 FQNEAQ (reference sequence). Between the trimmed V and J ends, which lost 1 base and 8 bases, there was a span of 18 bases. The CDR3 spells CASSLERRVTVDEQFF. Written as DNA, the CDR3 is TGTGCCAGCAGCTTAGAGCGCAGGGTAACTGTTGATGAGCAGTTCTTC. Drawing the rest from reference TRBV7-9 and TRBJ2-1, the complete variable domain is DTGVSQNPRHKITKRGQNVTFRCDPISEHNRLYWYRQTLGQGPEFLTYFQNEAQLEKSRLLSDRFSAERPKGSFSTLEIQRTEQGDSAMYLCASSLERRVTVDEQFFGPGTRLTVL.

The V call is TRBV30, the J call TRBJ1-1; no definite D call. Between the trimmed V and J ends, which lost 3 bases and 1 base, there was a span of 12 bases. The CDR3 sequence is 14 residues long. Germline V lookup: CDR1 GTSNPN, CDR2 SVGIG (reference sequence). The CDR3 sequence is CAWRQQQENTEAFF. In nucleotides, the CDR3 is TGTGCCTGGAGGCAGCAACAAGAGAACACTGAAGCTTTCTTT.

This clone was seen a few times. The chain combines TRBV27 with TRBJ1-2, with 9 bases fitting TRBD1. V shed 11 bases and J 3 bases; nucleotides not matched to a gene: 10. Germline V gene data show CDR1 as MNHEY and CDR2 as SMNVEV (reference sequence). The CDR3 contains 14 residues. In nucleotides, the CDR3 is TGTGCCTCCAACACCCGGGACAGGGACTATGGCTACACCTTC. Translation: CASNTRDRDYGYTF.

The V and J genes are TRBV5-1 and TRBJ1-3; the D is unclear. The ends were cut back, 0 bases at V and 0 bases at J, with 7 bases in the middle. The CDR3 is 15 amino acids. The V gene's germline CDR1 is SGHRS and CDR2 YFSETQ. The CDR3 sequence is CASSLGGASGNTIYF. CDR3 in DNA: TGCGCCAGCAGCTTGGGGGGTGCCTCTGGAAACACCATATATTTT.

This chain connects TRBV2 to TRBJ2-3; D unclear. The V gene's germline CDR1 is SNHLY and CDR2 FYNNEI. The CDR3 extends over 12 amino acids. The germline V and J ends were trimmed by 3 bases and 4 bases, with 5 bases remaining between them. CDR3 sequence reads: CASSEESDTQYF. CDR3 DNA sequence: TGTGCCAGCAGTGAGGAGTCAGATACGCAGTATTTT.

This chain uses TRBV6-1 with TRBJ2-7; 8 nucleotides align to TRBD1. Germline V lookup: CDR1 MNHNS, CDR2 SASEGT. The CDR3 sequence is 13 residues long. V dropped 2 bases and J dropped 6; count of bases not matched to a gene: 3. The CDR3 loop reads CASSEHRGFEQYF. DNA for the CDR3: TGTGCCAGCAGTGAACACAGGGGGTTCGAGCAGTACTTC.

V usage is TRBV23-1 and J usage is TRBJ1-2; the match to TRBD1 covers 7 bases. TRBV23-1 is an ORF for which the function is uncertain. J lost 3 bases, V lost 2 bases, and 9 bases had no gene match. This CDR3 is 16 amino acids long. DNA for the CDR3: TGCGCCAGCAGTCAAAGAGGGACAGAGAGGTACTATGGCTACACCTTC. Protein: CASSQRGTERYYGYTF.

The chain recombines TRBV14 with TRBJ2-4; TRBD1 agrees at 11 bases. V trimming: 3 bases; J trimming: 7 bases; junction bases outside the gene matches: 8. The V gene's germline CDR1 is SGHDN and CDR2 FVKESK. The CDR3 runs to 16 residues. The CDR3: CASSQPGQGAWNIQYF. The CDR3, as DNA: TGTGCCAGCAGCCAGCCCGGACAGGGGGCTTGGAACATTCAGTACTTC.

The chain joins TRBV28 to TRBJ2-2; D remains unclear. This CDR3 spans 13 amino acids. CDR1 is MDHEN, CDR2 SYDVKM, per germline. The V end lost 4 bases, the J end lost 1 base, and 4 bases lay between the germline ends. The CDR3 bases are TGTGCCAGCAGTTCCAGGAACACCGGGGAGCTGTTTTTT. This gives the protein CASSSRNTGELFF.

The count of this clone is one. The V call is TRBV30, the J call TRBJ1-4; TRBD1 matches 7 bases. The length of the CDR3 is 13 residues. With V trimmed by 5 bases and J by 6 bases, 6 bases remained unmatched. Germline V gene data show CDR1 as GTSNPN and CDR2 as SVGIG (reference sequence). In DNA, the CDR3 is TGTGCCTGGCAGCCTGACAGGGATGAAAAACTGTTTTTT. Encoded protein: CAWQPDRDEKLFF. Full variable domain (missing parts from reference TRBV30 and TRBJ1-4): SQTIHQWPATLVQPVGSPLSLECTVEGTSNPNLYWYRQAAGRGLQLLFYSVGIGQISSEVPQNLSASRPQDRQFILSSKKLLLSDSGFYLCAWQPDRDEKLFFGSGTQLSVL.

This clone was recorded only once. The chain combines TRBV4-3 with TRBJ1-2; 8 bases line up with TRBD1. The germline V gene has CDR1 LGHNA and CDR2 YSLEER. The CDR3 totals 14 residues. V shed 1 base, J shed 4 bases, and the junction held 2 bases outside the gene matches. The CDR3 here is CASSQVQGAYGYTF. The CDR3 DNA reads as TGCGCCAGCAGCCAAGTCCAGGGGGCCTATGGCTACACCTTC.

The J gene is TRBJ2-2, the V gene TRBV6-4, with 8 positions matching TRBD1. V trimming: 6 bases; J trimming: 3 bases; junction bases outside the gene matches: 6. The CDR3 loop spans 15 amino acids. Germline CDR1 is MRHNA and CDR2 is SNTAGT. Here the CDR3 DNA reads TGTGCCAGCAGCGTCGGGACAGGTGACACCGGGGAGCTGTTTTTT. Translation gives CASSVGTGDTGELFF.

The chain carries TRBV9 and TRBJ2-3; D is unresolved. The V end lost 4 bases, the J end lost 2 bases, and 8 bases lay between the germline ends. The V gene's germline CDR1 is SGDLS and CDR2 YYNGEE. The CDR3 sequence is 13 residues long. The CDR3 nucleotides read TGTGCCAGCAGCCCTGACATCACAGATACGCAGTATTTT. Its translation: CASSPDITDTQYF.

The rearrangement links TRBV27 to TRBJ2-7, with D uncertain. V was pared by 5 bases and J by 3 bases, with 14 bases between. The CDR3 sequence is 14 residues long. Germline V gene lookup returns CDR1 MNHEY and CDR2 SMNVEV (reference sequence). In DNA, the CDR3 is TGTGCCAGCAGTCCAAGATCCTGGTTCTACGAGCAGTACTTC. Amino acid sequence: CASSPRSWFYEQYF.

This chain uses TRBV7-3 with TRBJ2-2; D uncertain. There are 13 residues in the CDR3. Trimming removed 2 bases from V and 9 bases from J, with 10 bases in between. CDR1 and CDR2 from the germline V gene are SGHTA and FQGTGA. CDR3 bases: TGTGCCAGCAGCTTAGACCCTAAACGGGAGCTGTTTTTT. Protein sequence: CASSLDPKRELFF.

This clone has just one count. The chain joins TRBV7-2 to TRBJ1-3; maybe TRBD1 (6 bases). The CDR3 has 16 amino acids. Trimming took 5 bases from V and 2 from J, leaving 16 bases between them. CDR1 SGHTA and CDR2 FQGNSA come from the germline V gene. The CDR3 reads CASSIQGTRAGNTIYF. The CDR3 nucleotides are TGTGCCAGCAGCATACAGGGTACGCGTGCTGGAAACACCATATATTTT.

The chain has TRBV7-9 and TRBJ1-2, with 9 bases lining up with TRBD1. The V and J ends lost 5 bases and 7 bases, in that order; junction bases with no gene match: 8. Germline V gene lookup returns CDR1 SEHNR and CDR2 FQNEAQ (reference sequence). The CDR3 is made up of 14 amino acids. Here the CDR3 reads CASSVGQGRGGYTF. CDR3 DNA: TGTGCCAGCAGCGTTGGACAGGGGAGAGGTGGCTACACCTTC. Together with reference TRBV7-9 and TRBJ1-2, the CDR3 gives the full variable domain: DTGVSQNPRHKITKRGQNVTFRCDPISEHNRLYWYRQTLGQGPEFLTYFQNEAQLEKSRLLSDRFSAERPKGSFSTLEIQRTEQGDSAMYLCASSVGQGRGGYTFGSGTRLTVV.